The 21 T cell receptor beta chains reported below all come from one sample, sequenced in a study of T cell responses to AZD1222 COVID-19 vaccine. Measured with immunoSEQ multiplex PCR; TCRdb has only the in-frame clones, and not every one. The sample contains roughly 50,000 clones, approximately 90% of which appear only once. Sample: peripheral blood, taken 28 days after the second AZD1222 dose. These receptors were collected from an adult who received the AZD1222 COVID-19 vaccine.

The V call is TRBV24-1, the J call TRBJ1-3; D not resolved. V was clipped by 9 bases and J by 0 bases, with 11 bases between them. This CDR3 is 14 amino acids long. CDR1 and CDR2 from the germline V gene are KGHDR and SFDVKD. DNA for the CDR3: TGTGCCACCTCCGCGGCAGACTCTGGAAACACCATATATTTT. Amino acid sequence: CATSAADSGNTIYF.

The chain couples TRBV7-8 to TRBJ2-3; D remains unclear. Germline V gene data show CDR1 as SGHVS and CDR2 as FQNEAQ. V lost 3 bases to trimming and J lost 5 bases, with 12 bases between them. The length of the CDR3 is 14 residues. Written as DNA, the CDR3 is TGTGCCAGCAGCTTTCTAAACCTGGGAGATACGCAGTATTTT. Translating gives CASSFLNLGDTQYF.

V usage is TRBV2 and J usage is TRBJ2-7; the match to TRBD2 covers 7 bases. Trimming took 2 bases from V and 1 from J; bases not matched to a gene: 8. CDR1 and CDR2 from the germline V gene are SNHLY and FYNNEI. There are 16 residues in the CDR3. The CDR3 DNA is TGTGCCAGCAGTGAACAGTGGATGGGGGGGTCCTACGAGCAGTACTTC. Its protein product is CASSEQWMGGSYEQYF.

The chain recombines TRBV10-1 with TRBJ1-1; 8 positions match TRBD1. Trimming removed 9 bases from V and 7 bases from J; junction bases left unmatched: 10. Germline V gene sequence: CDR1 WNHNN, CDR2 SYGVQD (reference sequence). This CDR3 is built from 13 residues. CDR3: CARPGQEANEAFF. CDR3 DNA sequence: TGCGCCAGACCGGGACAGGAGGCCAATGAAGCTTTCTTT.

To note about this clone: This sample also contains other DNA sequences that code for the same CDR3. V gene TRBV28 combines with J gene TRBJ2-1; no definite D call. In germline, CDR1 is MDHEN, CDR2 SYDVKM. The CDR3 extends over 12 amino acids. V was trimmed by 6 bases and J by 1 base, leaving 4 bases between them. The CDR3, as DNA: TGTGCCAGCAGCCGTTCCTACAATGAGCAGTTCTTC. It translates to CASSRSYNEQFF.

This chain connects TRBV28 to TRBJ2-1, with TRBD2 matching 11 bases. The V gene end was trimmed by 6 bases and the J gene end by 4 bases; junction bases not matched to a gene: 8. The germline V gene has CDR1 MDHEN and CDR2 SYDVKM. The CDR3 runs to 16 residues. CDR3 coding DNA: TGTGCCAGCAGGCCGACTAGCGGGGTCCTATACAATGAGCAGTTCTTC. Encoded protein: CASRPTSGVLYNEQFF.

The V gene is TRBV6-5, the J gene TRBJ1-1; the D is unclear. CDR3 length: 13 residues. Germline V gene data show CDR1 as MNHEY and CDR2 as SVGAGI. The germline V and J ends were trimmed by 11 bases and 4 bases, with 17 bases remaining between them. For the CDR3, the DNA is TGTGCCGGTAAGGACGGTTGGTTCACTGAAGCTTTCTTT. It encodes CAGKDGWFTEAFF.

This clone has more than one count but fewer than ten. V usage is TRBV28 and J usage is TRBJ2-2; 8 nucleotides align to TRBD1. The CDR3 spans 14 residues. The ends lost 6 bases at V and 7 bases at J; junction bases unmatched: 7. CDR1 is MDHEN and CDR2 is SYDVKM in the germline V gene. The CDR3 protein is CASSRTGWDGELFF. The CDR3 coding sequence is TGTGCCAGCAGCCGGACAGGGTGGGACGGGGAGCTGTTTTTT. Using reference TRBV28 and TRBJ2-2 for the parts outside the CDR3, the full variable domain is DVKVTQSSRYLVKRTGEKVFLECVQDMDHENMFWYRQDPGLGLRLIYFSYDVKMKEKGDIPEGYSVSREKKERFSLILESASTNQTSMYLCASSRTGWDGELFFGEGSRLTVL.

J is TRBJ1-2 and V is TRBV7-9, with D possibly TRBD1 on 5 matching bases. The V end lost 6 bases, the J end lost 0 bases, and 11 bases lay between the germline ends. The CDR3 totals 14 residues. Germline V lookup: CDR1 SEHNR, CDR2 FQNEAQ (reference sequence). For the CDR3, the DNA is TGTGCCAGCAGACCCTCAGGGACTAACTATGGCTACACCTTC. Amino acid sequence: CASRPSGTNYGYTF.

Written as DNA, the CDR3 is TGTGCCAGCAGCCACTCGACAGGGGTTATGACACCCCTCCACTTT. Residues: CASSHSTGVMTPLHF. The chain recombines TRBV28 with TRBJ1-6; 8 bases agree with TRBD1. After removal of 6 bases from V and 11 bases from J, the junction contained 12 bases not matched to a gene. The CDR3 runs 15 residues. Germline V gives CDR1 MDHEN, CDR2 SYDVKM. Supplemented by reference TRBV28 and TRBJ1-6, the full variable domain reads DVKVTQSSRYLVKRTGEKVFLECVQDMDHENMFWYRQDPGLGLRLIYFSYDVKMKEKGDIPEGYSVSREKKERFSLILESASTNQTSMYLCASSHSTGVMTPLHFGNGTRLTVT.

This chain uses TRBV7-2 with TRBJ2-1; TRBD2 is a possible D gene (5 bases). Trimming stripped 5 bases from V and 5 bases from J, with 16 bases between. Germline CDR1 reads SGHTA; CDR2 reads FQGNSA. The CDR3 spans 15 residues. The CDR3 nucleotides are TGTGCCAGCAGCCCGGGGTTCAGCAAACACAATGAGCAGTTCTTC. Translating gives CASSPGFSKHNEQFF.

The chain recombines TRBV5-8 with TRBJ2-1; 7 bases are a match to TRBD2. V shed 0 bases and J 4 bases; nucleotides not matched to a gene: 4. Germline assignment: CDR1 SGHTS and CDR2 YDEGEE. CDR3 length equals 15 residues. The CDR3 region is CASSLALAVYNEQFF. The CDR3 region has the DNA TGTGCCAGCAGCTTGGCCCTAGCGGTATACAATGAGCAGTTCTTC.

The chain's CDR3 is CASSLAVGDGYTF. The DNA of the CDR3 is TGCGCCAGCAGCTTGGCGGTTGGGGATGGCTACACCTTC. The chain carries TRBV5-1 and TRBJ1-2; no definite D call. Germline V CDR1 and CDR2: SGHRS, YFSETQ. The V end lost 0 bases, the J end lost 6 bases, and 9 bases lay between the germline ends. This CDR3 has 13 amino acids.

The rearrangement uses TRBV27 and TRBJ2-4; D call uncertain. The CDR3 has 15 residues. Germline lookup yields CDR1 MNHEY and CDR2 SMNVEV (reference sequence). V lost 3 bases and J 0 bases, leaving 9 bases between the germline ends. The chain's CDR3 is CASSFDRSAKNIQYF. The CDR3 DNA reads TGTGCCAGCAGTTTTGACCGATCAGCCAAAAACATTCAGTACTTC.

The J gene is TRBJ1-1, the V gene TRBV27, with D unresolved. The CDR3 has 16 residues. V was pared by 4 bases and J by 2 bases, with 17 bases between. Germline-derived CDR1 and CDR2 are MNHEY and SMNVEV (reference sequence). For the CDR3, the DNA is TGTGCCAGCAGTTCCCCCGCGGTGTCAGAAAACACTGAAGCTTTCTTT. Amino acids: CASSSPAVSENTEAFF.

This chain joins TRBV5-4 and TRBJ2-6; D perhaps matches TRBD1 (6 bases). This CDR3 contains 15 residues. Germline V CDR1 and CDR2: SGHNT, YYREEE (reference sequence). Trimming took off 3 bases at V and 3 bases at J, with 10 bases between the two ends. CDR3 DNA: TGTGCCAGCAGCTCAGGGGTTCGTGGGGCCAACGTCCTGACTTTC. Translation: CASSSGVRGANVLTF.

CDR3 DNA sequence: TGTGCCAGTCGACCGGGACTAGCTTTTTACGAGCAGTACTTC. Its translation is CASRPGLAFYEQYF. The chain is built from TRBV28 and TRBJ2-7; 9 nucleotides agree with TRBD2. The V gene end was trimmed by 9 bases and the J gene end by 4 bases; junction bases not matched to a gene: 10. The CDR3 length is 14 residues. Germline V lookup: CDR1 MDHEN, CDR2 SYDVKM.

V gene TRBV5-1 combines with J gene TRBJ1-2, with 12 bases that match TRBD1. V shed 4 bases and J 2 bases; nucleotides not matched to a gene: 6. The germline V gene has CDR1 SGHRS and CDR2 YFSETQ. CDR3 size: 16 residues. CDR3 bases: TGCGCCAGCAGCGGGGGACAGGGGGCCGAGAACTATGGCTACACCTTC. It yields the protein CASSGGQGAENYGYTF.

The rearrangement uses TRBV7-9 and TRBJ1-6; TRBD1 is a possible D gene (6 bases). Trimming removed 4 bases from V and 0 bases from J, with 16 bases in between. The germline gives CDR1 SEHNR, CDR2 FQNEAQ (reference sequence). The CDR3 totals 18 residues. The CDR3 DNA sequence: TGTGCCAGCAGCTCCAGGAGAGGGGGGAGCTCCTATAATTCACCCCTCCACTTT. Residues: CASSSRRGGSSYNSPLHF.

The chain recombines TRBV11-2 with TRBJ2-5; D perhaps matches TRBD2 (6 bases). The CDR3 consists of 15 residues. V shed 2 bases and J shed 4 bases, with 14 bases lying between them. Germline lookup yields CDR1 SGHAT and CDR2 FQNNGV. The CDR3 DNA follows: TGTGCCAGCAGCTTAAGAGGAGGGTTTAGAGAGACCCAGTACTTC. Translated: CASSLRGGFRETQYF.

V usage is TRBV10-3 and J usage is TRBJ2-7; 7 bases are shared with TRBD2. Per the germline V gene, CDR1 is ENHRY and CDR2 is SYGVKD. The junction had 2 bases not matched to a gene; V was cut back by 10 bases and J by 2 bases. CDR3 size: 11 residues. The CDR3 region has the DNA TGTGCCAATGGGGGGGCCTACGAGCAGTACTTC. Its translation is CANGGAYEQYF.